This T cell receptor beta chain stems from a study of CD8+ T cells in alopecia areata. Study-wide context: Administration of oral tofacitinib to treated patients was at 5 to 10 mg twice daily. The duration of tofacitinib was 6 to 18 months, with 6 months off drug afterward.

Trimming shortened V by 1 base and J by 0 bases, and 4 bases separated the two germline ends. The CDR3 spans 14 residues. Germline V gene sequence: CDR1 SEHNR, CDR2 FQNEAQ (reference sequence). Isolated RNA was reverse transcribed into cDNA used as the sequencing template. Libraries were prepared by immunoSEQ multiplex PCR; TCRdb keeps only in-frame clonotypes and omits some of them. This sample has more than 150,000 clones, with under 60% found just once. From alopecia areata patients, lesional scalp punch biopsies and peripheral blood were collected. PBMCs, the starting material, were the source of sorted CD4+ and CD8+ T cells. This clone was detected only a few times.

The sample was CD8+ T cells sorted from blood, taken at week 0. The V call is TRBV7-9, the J call TRBJ1-5; D not resolved. The sequence was collected from a human donor with alopecia areata. The CDR3 is CASSLGPSNQPQHF. Written as DNA, the CDR3 is TGTGCCAGCAGCTTAGGCCCTAGCAATCAGCCCCAGCATTTT.